This T cell receptor (beta chain) emerged from a study of blood T cell repertoires in COVID-19. Germline loops: CDR1 SQVTM, CDR2 ANQGSEA. The CDR3 has 13 amino acids. The assay was immunoSEQ multiplex PCR, and TCRdb's table has in-frame clones only and misses some. Of under 300,000 clones listed, around 92% were seen once; the top ten hold approximately 2%. V and J are TRBV29-1 and TRBJ1-3, with D possibly TRBD1 on 5 matching bases. This TCR derives from a woman aged 55-69 years who had recovered from COVID-19. Sequences were obtained from PBMCs or T cells enriched from blood (not recorded which). The CDR3 sequence is CGGTPPSGNTIYF. The CDR3 region has the DNA TGCGGGGGGACTCCACCCTCTGGAAACACCATATATTTT.